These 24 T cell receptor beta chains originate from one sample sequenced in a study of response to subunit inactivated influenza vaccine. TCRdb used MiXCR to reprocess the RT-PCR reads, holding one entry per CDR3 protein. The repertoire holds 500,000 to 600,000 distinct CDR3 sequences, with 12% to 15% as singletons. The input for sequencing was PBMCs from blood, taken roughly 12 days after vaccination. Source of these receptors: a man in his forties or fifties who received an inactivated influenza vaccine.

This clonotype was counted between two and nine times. CDR3 DNA sequence: TGTGCCAGCAGCACCCGCCTAAACATTCAGTACTTC. It encodes CASSTRLNIQYF. The V gene is TRBV12-3 or TRBV12-4, the J gene TRBJ2-4; D is unclear. The V and J ends lost 6 bases and 6 bases respectively, with 9 bases between them. CDR3 length: 12 amino acids.

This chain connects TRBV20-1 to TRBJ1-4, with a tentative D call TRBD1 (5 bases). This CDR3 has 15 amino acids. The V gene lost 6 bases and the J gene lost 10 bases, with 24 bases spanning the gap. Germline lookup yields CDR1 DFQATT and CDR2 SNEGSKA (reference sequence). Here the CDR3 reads CSAQIGTEQRGKLFF. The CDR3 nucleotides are TGCAGTGCCCAAATTGGTACCGAACAGAGGGGAAAACTGTTTTTT.

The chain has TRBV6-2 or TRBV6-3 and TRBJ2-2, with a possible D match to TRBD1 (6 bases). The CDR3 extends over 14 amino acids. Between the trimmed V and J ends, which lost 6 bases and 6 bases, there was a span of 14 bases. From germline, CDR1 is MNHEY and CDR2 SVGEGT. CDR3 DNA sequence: TGTGCCAGCAGATTTAGACAGGCCCCCGGGGAGCTGTTTTTT. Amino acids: CASRFRQAPGELFF.

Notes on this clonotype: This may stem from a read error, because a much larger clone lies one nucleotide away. CDR3 sequence (DNA): TGTGCCAGCAGAAGGGACAGAGAGGGGGGTGAGCAGTACTTC. Its protein is CASRRDREGGEQYF. The chain is built from TRBV12-3 or TRBV12-4 and TRBJ2-1; D is possibly TRBD1 (7 bases). The DNA end is a closer match to TRBJ2-7, so the J assignment may be wrong. The CDR3 contains 14 residues.

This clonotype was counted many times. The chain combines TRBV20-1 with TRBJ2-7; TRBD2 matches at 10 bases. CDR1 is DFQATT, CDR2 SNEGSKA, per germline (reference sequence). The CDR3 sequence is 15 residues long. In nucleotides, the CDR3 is TGCAGCCGAGGCGTGCCTAGCGGGAGTATATTCGAGCAGTACTTC. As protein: CSRGVPSGSIFEQYF.

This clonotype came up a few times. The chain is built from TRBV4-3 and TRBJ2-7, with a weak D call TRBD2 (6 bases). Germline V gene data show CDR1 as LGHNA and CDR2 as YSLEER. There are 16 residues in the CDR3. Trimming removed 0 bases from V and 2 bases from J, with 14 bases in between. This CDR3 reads CASSQDRGVNPYEQYF. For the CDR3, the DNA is TGCGCCAGCAGCCAAGACCGCGGGGTCAACCCCTACGAGCAGTACTTC.

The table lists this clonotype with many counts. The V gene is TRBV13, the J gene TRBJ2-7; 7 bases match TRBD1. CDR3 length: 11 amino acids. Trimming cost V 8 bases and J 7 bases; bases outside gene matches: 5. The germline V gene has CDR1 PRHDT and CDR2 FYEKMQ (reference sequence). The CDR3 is CASQGTDEQYF. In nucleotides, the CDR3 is TGTGCCAGCCAAGGGACAGATGAGCAGTACTTC.

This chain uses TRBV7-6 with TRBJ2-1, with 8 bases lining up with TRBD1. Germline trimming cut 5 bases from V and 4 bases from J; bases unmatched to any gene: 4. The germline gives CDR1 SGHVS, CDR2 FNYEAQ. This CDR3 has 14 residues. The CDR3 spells CASSQNRGYNEQFF. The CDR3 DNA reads TGTGCCAGCAGCCAAAACAGGGGGTACAATGAGCAGTTCTTC.

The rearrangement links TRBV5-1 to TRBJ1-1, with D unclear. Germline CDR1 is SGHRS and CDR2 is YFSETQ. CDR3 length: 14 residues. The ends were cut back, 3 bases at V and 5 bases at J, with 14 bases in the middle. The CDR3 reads CASSSTGGKTEAFF. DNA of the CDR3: TGCGCCAGCAGCTCTACCGGCGGGAAAACTGAAGCTTTCTTT.

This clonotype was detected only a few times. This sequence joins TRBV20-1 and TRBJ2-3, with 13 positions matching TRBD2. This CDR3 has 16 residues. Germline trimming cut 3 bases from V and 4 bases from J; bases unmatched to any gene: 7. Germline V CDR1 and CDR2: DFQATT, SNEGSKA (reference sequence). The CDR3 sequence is CSARRTSGRGADTQYF. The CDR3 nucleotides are TGCAGTGCTAGGAGGACTAGCGGGAGAGGTGCAGATACGCAGTATTTT.

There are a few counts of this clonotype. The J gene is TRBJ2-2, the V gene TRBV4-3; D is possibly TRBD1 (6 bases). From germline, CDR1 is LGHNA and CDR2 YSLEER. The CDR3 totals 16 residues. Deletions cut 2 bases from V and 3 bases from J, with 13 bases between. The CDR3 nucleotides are TGCGCCAGCAGCCAAAACCCAGGGGTGCACACCGGGGAGCTGTTTTTT. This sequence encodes CASSQNPGVHTGELFF.

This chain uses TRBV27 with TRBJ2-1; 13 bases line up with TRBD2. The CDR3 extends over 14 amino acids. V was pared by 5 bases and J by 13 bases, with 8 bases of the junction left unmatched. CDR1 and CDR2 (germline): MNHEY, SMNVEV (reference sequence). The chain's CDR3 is CASSAGTSGTGQFF. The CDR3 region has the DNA TGTGCCAGCAGTGCCGGGACTAGCGGGACTGGACAGTTCTTC.

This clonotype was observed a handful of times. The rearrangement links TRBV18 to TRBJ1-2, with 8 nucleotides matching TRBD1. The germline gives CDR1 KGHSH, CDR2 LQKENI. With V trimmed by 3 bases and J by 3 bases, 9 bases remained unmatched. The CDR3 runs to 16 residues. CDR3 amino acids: CASSPTAGGADYGYTF. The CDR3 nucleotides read TGTGCCAGCTCACCGACTGCAGGGGGCGCTGACTATGGCTACACCTTC.

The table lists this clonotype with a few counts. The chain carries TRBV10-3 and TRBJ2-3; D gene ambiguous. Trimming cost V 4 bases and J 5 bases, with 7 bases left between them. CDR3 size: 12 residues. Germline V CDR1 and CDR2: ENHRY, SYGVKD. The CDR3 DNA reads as TGTGCCATCAGTGCGACTTTAGATACGCAGTATTTT. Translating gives CAISATLDTQYF.

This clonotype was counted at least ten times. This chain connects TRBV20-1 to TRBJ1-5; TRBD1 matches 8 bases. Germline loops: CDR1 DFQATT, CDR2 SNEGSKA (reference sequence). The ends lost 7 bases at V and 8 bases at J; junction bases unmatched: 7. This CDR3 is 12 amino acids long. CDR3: CSVGQALEPQHF. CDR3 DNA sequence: TGCAGTGTGGGACAGGCCTTGGAGCCCCAGCATTTT.

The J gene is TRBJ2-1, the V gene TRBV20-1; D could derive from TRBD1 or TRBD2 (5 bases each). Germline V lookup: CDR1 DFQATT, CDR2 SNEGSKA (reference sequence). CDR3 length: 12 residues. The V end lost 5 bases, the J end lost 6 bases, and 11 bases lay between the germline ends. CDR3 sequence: CSAWGTTNEQFF. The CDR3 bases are TGCAGTGCTTGGGGGACCACCAATGAGCAGTTCTTC.

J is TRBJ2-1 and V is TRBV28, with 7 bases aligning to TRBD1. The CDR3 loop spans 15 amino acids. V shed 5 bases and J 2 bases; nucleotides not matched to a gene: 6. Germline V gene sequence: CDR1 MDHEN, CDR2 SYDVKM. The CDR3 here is CASSTRQGPYNEQFF. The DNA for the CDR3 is TGTGCCAGCAGTACGCGACAGGGACCCTACAATGAGCAGTTCTTC. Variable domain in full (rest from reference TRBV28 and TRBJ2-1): DVKVTQSSRYLVKRTGEKVFLECVQDMDHENMFWYRQDPGLGLRLIYFSYDVKMKEKGDIPEGYSVSREKKERFSLILESASTNQTSMYLCASSTRQGPYNEQFFGPGTRLTVL.

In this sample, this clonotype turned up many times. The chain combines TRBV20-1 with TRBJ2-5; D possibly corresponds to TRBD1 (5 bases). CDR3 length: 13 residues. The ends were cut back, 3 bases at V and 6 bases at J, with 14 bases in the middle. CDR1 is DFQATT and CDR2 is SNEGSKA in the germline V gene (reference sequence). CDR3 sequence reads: CSASPRVLKTQYF. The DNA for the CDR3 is TGCAGTGCTAGTCCCAGGGTTTTGAAGACCCAGTACTTC.

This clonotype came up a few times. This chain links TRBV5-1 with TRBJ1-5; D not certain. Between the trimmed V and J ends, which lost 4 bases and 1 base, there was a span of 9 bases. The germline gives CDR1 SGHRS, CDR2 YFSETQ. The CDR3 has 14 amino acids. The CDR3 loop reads CASSPGESNQPQHF. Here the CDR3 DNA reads TGCGCCAGCAGCCCGGGAGAAAGCAATCAGCCCCAGCATTTT.

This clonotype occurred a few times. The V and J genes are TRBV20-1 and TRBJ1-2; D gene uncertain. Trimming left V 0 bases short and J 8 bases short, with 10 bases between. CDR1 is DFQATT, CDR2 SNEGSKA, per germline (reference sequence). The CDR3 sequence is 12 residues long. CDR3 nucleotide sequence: TGCAGTGCTAGAGAAAGTTTAGCGGGCTACACCTTC. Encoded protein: CSARESLAGYTF.

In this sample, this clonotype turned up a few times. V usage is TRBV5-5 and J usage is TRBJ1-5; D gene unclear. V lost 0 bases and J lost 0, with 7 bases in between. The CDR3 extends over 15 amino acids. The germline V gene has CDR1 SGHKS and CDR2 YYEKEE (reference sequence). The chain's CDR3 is CASSLEQHSNQPQHF. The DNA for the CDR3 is TGTGCCAGCAGCTTGGAGCAGCATAGCAATCAGCCCCAGCATTTT.

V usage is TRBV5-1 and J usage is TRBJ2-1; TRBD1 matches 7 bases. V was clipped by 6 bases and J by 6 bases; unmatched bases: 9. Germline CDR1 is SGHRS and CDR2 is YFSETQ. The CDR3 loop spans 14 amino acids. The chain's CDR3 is CASTPGNRGNEQFF. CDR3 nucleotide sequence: TGCGCCAGCACACCAGGGAACAGGGGCAATGAGCAGTTCTTC.

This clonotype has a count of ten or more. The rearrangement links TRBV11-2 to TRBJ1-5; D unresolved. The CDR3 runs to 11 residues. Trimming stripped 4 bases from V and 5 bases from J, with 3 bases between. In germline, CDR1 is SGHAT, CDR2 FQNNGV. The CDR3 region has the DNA TGTGCCAGCAGCTCCCATCAGCCCCAGCATTTT. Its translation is CASSSHQPQHF.

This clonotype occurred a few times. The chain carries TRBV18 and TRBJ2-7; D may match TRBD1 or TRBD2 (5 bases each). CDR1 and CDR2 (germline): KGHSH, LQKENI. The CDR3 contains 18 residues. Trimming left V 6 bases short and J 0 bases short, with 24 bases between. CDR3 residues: CASSARGGSTFSSYEQYF. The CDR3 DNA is TGTGCCAGCTCTGCTAGGGGCGGGTCAACCTTTAGCTCCTACGAGCAGTACTTC.